Following are 23 T cell receptor beta chains from one sample sequenced in a study of cytomegalovirus exposure and HLA in healthy donors. PCR amplification relied on 60 Vbeta primers (plus 13 Jbeta primers). Assay used: immunoSEQ multiplex PCR; TCRdb lists only in-frame clones, some missing. Of about 190,000 clones listed, more than 80% are singletons. Sequenced: PBMCs. The source is a woman between 45 and 65 years old in good health and CMV-seropositive.

V usage is TRBV5-6 and J usage is TRBJ2-3; D perhaps matches TRBD2 (6 bases). This CDR3 is built from 14 residues. The germline V and J ends were trimmed by 4 bases and 4 bases, with 13 bases remaining between them. The germline V gene has CDR1 SGHDT and CDR2 YYEEEE. This CDR3 reads CASSPGSSADTQYF. CDR3 nucleotides: TGTGCCAGCAGCCCCGGATCTAGCGCAGATACGCAGTATTTT.

The chain recombines TRBV15 with TRBJ1-1; 9 bases map to TRBD1. The J segment lost 3 bases and the V segment lost 5 bases, leaving 7 bases of the junction unmatched. Germline V lookup: CDR1 LNHNV, CDR2 YYDKDF (reference sequence). This CDR3 has 15 amino acids. The CDR3 sequence is CATSVGTGKDTEAFF. CDR3 DNA: TGTGCCACCAGCGTTGGGACAGGGAAGGACACTGAAGCTTTCTTT.

The chain joins TRBV2 to TRBJ2-3; 13 nucleotides align to TRBD2. The J segment lost 8 bases and the V segment lost 5 bases, leaving 4 bases of the junction unmatched. This CDR3 spans 14 amino acids. The germline gives CDR1 SNHLY, CDR2 FYNNEI. The CDR3 protein is CASSPRTSGGTQYF. CDR3 nucleotides: TGTGCCAGCAGTCCTCGGACTAGCGGGGGTACGCAGTATTTT. Supplemented by reference TRBV2 and TRBJ2-3, the full variable domain reads EPEVTQTPSHQVTQMGQEVILRCVPISNHLYFYWYRQILGQKVEFLVSFYNNEISEKSEIFDDQFSVERPDGSNFTLKIRSTKLEDSAMYFCASSPRTSGGTQYFGPGTRLTVL.

The J gene is TRBJ1-5, the V gene TRBV6-6; 7 nucleotides line up with TRBD1. In germline, CDR1 is MNHNY, CDR2 SVGAGI (reference sequence). This CDR3 spans 15 amino acids. V gave up 5 bases and J gave up 1 base; unmatched junction bases: 5. CDR3: CASSTGTVSNQPQHF. The CDR3 DNA reads TGTGCCAGCAGTACCGGGACAGTCAGCAATCAGCCCCAGCATTTT.

This chain connects TRBV28 to TRBJ1-4, with 8 bases fitting TRBD1. This CDR3 is built from 15 residues. Germline assignment: CDR1 MDHEN and CDR2 SYDVKM. V shed 3 bases, J shed 8 bases, and the junction held 8 bases outside the gene matches. The CDR3 spells CASSFRDRRGEKLFF. For the CDR3, the DNA is TGTGCCAGCAGTTTCAGGGACAGGCGGGGGGAAAAACTGTTTTTT.

The chain joins TRBV5-5 to TRBJ1-2; weak D call: TRBD1 (6 bases). The CDR3 totals 17 residues. The V end lost 2 bases, the J end lost 8 bases, and 25 bases lay between the germline ends. Germline V gene data show CDR1 as SGHKS and CDR2 as YYEKEE (reference sequence). The CDR3 region has the DNA TGTGCCAGCAGCTTTGGTCGACAGGAAAGTAGAGTCGGAGGCTACACCTTC. Its protein product is CASSFGRQESRVGGYTF. The whole variable domain, remainder taken from reference TRBV5-5 and TRBJ1-2, is DAGVTQSPTHLIKTRGQQVTLRCSPISGHKSVSWYQQVLGQGPQFIFQYYEKEERGRGNFPDRFSARQFPNYSSELNVNALLLGDSALYLCASSFGRQESRVGGYTFGSGTRLTVV.

This clone was recorded once. This chain's CDR3 is CASSLLGGLNTEAFF. DNA for the CDR3: TGCGCCAGCAGCTTGTTAGGGGGCTTGAACACTGAAGCTTTCTTT. The chain joins TRBV5-1 to TRBJ1-1; 7 positions match TRBD1. From germline, CDR1 is SGHRS and CDR2 YFSETQ. The ends lost 1 base at V and 0 bases at J; junction bases unmatched: 3. This CDR3 contains 15 residues.

The gene calls are TRBV6-5 and TRBJ2-5, with D unresolved. The end of the DNA aligns better with TRBJ2-7, so the J call may be wrong. The CDR3 runs 11 residues. Germline V gives CDR1 MNHEY, CDR2 SVGAGI. This CDR3 is CASSFQAEQYF. The CDR3 DNA reads as TGTGCCAGCAGTTTTCAGGCCGAGCAGTACTTC.

V usage is TRBV4-1 and J usage is TRBJ1-2; D is ambiguous. The V end lost 1 base, the J end lost 4 bases, and 16 bases lay between the germline ends. The germline gives CDR1 MGHRA, CDR2 YSYEKL. The CDR3 runs to 16 residues. The CDR3 reads CASSQALGREAYGYTF. CDR3 coding DNA: TGCGCCAGCAGCCAAGCTCTGGGGAGGGAGGCCTATGGCTACACCTTC.

J is TRBJ2-7 and V is TRBV9, with 7 bases identical to TRBD1. Looked up from germline, CDR1 is SGDLS and CDR2 is YYNGEE. The V gene end was trimmed by 4 bases and the J gene end by 2 bases; junction bases not matched to a gene: 12. The CDR3 covers 16 residues. In DNA form, the CDR3 reads TGTGCCAGCAGCCCACAGACAGGGACATATACCTACGAGCAGTACTTC. Translated: CASSPQTGTYTYEQYF.

The chain employs TRBV2 and TRBJ2-5, with TRBD1 matching over 7 bases. The germline CDR1 and CDR2 sequences are SNHLY and FYNNEI. The CDR3 runs 14 residues. V dropped 6 bases and J dropped 4; count of bases not matched to a gene: 8. Here the CDR3 reads CASRGDREVETQYF. The CDR3 DNA sequence: TGTGCCAGCAGAGGGGACAGAGAGGTAGAGACCCAGTACTTC.

The chain links TRBV7-3 to TRBJ1-3, with D possibly being TRBD1 (6 bases). Germline V lookup: CDR1 SGHTA, CDR2 FQGTGA. This CDR3 region has 15 residues. With 2 bases removed from V and 0 bases from J, the gap between germline ends came to 8 bases. The CDR3 coding sequence is TGTGCCAGCAGCTTACAGGGGAACTCTGGAAACACCATATATTTT. It specifies CASSLQGNSGNTIYF.

This chain links TRBV5-1 with TRBJ2-7; 10 positions agree with TRBD1. CDR3 length: 17 residues. The V gene's germline CDR1 is SGHRS and CDR2 YFSETQ. V gave up 0 bases and J gave up 4 bases; unmatched junction bases: 10. The CDR3 DNA follows: TGCGCCAGCAGCTTGGACCCATCTGGGACAGGGGTTTACGAGCAGTACTTC. It encodes CASSLDPSGTGVYEQYF.

The rearrangement uses TRBV10-1 and TRBJ2-7; 8 bases fit TRBD1. Germline trimming cut 2 bases from V and 5 bases from J; bases unmatched to any gene: 5. Germline V CDR1 and CDR2: WNHNN, SYGVQD (reference sequence). This CDR3 is built from 14 residues. The CDR3 region is CASSEGQGANEQYF. CDR3 coding DNA: TGCGCCAGCAGTGAGGGGCAGGGGGCGAACGAGCAGTACTTC.

The DNA of the CDR3 is TGTGCCAGCAGCTTAGCTCAGCGGGGGGGCCTCTCCTACGAGCAGTACTTC. As protein: CASSLAQRGGLSYEQYF. J is TRBJ2-7 and V is TRBV11-2; 10 nucleotides line up with TRBD2. Germline CDR1 is SGHAT and CDR2 is FQNNGV. Trimming removed 1 base from V and 0 bases from J; junction bases left unmatched: 6. The CDR3 sequence is 17 residues long.

The rearrangement links TRBV28 to TRBJ1-2; TRBD1 matches at 10 bases. Germline V gene sequence: CDR1 MDHEN, CDR2 SYDVKM. V shed 5 bases, J shed 5 bases, and the junction held 14 bases outside the gene matches. The length of the CDR3 is 17 residues. Here the CDR3 DNA reads TGTGCCAGCAGTCAAAGACAGGGGGCGCGGACTCGGTATGGCTACACCTTC. This encodes CASSQRQGARTRYGYTF.

The chain employs TRBV25-1 and TRBJ2-2; 7 bases fit TRBD2. V shed 7 bases and J 8 bases; nucleotides not matched to a gene: 16. The length of the CDR3 is 16 residues. Looked up from germline, CDR1 is MGHDK and CDR2 is SYGVNS. The CDR3 region is CASTPRSGGETGELFF. In DNA form, the CDR3 reads TGTGCCAGCACCCCCCGGTCTGGGGGGGAAACTGGGGAGCTGTTTTTT.

The CDR3 DNA is TGTGCCAGCAGTTTCTCGGGTACCCAAGAGACCCAGTACTTC. It codes for CASSFSGTQETQYF. The chain uses TRBV27 and TRBJ2-5; the D is unclear. Germline V gene data show CDR1 as MNHEY and CDR2 as SMNVEV (reference sequence). Trimming stripped 3 bases from V and 1 base from J, with 9 bases between. The CDR3 consists of 14 residues.

V gene TRBV2 combines with J gene TRBJ1-2; 7 nucleotides align to TRBD1. Germline values: CDR1 SNHLY, CDR2 FYNNEI. This CDR3 contains 16 residues. Trimming at V came to 3 bases and at J to 1 base, leaving 8 bases not matched to a gene. CDR3: CASSDQLQGNNYGYTF. In nucleotides, the CDR3 is TGTGCCAGCAGTGACCAATTACAGGGGAATAACTATGGCTACACCTTC.

The rearrangement uses TRBV7-2 and TRBJ1-1, with 7 bases lining up with TRBD1. The V gene end was trimmed by 5 bases and the J gene end by 7 bases; junction bases not matched to a gene: 7. Germline values: CDR1 SGHTA, CDR2 FQGNSA. The CDR3 covers 13 residues. CDR3 nucleotide sequence: TGTGCCAGCAGCCTTGACAGGGTTGGTGAAGCTTTCTTT. It specifies CASSLDRVGEAFF.

The genes are TRBV6-5 and TRBJ2-7, with 8 bases identical to TRBD1. The germline gives CDR1 MNHEY, CDR2 SVGAGI. V was clipped by 5 bases and J by 3 bases; unmatched bases: 9. CDR3 size: 15 residues. The CDR3 is CASSMMDRAIYEQYF. The DNA for the CDR3 is TGTGCCAGCAGTATGATGGACAGGGCCATCTACGAGCAGTACTTC.

This clone has just one count. The CDR3 nucleotides read TGCGCCAGCAGCTTGGTACAGCCAGTCTATGGCTACACCTTC. Its protein is CASSLVQPVYGYTF. This rearrangement joins TRBV5-1 to TRBJ1-2; D uncertain. V was trimmed by 0 bases and J by 4 bases, leaving 10 bases between them. This CDR3 has 14 residues. CDR1 and CDR2 (germline): SGHRS, YFSETQ.

This clone was detected only a few times. The chain joins TRBV5-1 to TRBJ1-5, with no clear D. The CDR3 contains 14 residues. V lost 1 base to trimming and J lost 0 bases, with 5 bases between them. The germline V gene encodes CDR1 SGHRS and CDR2 YFSETQ. The DNA of the CDR3 is TGCGCCAGCAGCTTGCACAATAGCAATCAGCCCCAGCATTTT. This encodes CASSLHNSNQPQHF.